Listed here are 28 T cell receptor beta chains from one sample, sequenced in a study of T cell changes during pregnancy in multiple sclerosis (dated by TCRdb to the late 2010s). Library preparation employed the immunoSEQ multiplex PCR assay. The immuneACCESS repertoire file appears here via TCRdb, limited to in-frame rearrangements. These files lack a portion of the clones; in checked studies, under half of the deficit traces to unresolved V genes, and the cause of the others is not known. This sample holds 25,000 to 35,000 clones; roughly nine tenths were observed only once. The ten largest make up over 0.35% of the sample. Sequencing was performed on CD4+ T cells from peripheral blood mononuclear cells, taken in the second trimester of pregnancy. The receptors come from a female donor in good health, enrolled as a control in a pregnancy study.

CDR3 nucleotide sequence: TGTGCCAGCAGTGAAAAACCTGGACAGAGGAACACTGAAGCTTTCTTT. Its protein is CASSEKPGQRNTEAFF. This chain joins TRBV2 and TRBJ1-1, with D perhaps matching TRBD1 (6 bases). Trimming took 2 bases from V and 1 from J, leaving 14 bases between them. In germline, CDR1 is SNHLY, CDR2 FYNNEI. The length of the CDR3 is 16 residues. The complete variable domain, with remaining parts taken from reference TRBV2 and TRBJ1-1, reads EPEVTQTPSHQVTQMGQEVILRCVPISNHLYFYWYRQILGQKVEFLVSFYNNEISEKSEIFDDQFSVERPDGSNFTLKIRSTKLEDSAMYFCASSEKPGQRNTEAFFGQGTRLTVV.

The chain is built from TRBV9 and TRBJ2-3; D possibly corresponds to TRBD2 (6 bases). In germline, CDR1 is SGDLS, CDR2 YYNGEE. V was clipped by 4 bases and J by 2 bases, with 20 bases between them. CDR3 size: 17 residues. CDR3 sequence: CASSPFGGVFATDTQYF. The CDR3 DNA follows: TGTGCCAGCAGCCCCTTCGGCGGGGTCTTTGCCACAGATACGCAGTATTTT.

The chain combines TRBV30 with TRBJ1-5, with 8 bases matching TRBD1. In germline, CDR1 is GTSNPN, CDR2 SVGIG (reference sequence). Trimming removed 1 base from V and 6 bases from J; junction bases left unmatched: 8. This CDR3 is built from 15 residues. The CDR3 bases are TGTGCCTGGAGTGGCGGACAGGGCGGGAGTCAGCCCCAGCATTTT. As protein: CAWSGGQGGSQPQHF.

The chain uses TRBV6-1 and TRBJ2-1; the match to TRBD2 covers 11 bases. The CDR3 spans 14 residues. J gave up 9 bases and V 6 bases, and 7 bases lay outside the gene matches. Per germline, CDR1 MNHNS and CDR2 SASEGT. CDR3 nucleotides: TGTGCCAGCAGAGCTAGCGGGAGGTTGCGTGAGCAGTTCTTC. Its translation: CASRASGRLREQFF.

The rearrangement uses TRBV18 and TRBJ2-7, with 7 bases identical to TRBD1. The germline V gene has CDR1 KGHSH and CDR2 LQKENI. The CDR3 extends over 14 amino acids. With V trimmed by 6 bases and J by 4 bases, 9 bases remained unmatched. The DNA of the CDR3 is TGTGCCAGCTCCCCGCCGATCAGGGGGTACGAGCAGTACTTC. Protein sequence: CASSPPIRGYEQYF.

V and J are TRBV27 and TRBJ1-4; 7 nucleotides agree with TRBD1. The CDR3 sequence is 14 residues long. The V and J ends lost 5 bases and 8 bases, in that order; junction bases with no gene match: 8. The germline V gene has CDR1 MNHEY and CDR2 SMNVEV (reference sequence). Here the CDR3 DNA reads TGTGCCAGCAGTCGACAGGGACATAACGAAAAACTGTTTTTT. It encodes CASSRQGHNEKLFF.

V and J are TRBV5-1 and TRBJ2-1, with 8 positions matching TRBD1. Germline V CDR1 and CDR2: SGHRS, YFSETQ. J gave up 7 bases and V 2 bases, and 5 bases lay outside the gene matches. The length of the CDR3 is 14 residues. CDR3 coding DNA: TGCGCCAGCAGCTTAGGGACAGGAGGAAATGAGCAGTTCTTC. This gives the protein CASSLGTGGNEQFF.

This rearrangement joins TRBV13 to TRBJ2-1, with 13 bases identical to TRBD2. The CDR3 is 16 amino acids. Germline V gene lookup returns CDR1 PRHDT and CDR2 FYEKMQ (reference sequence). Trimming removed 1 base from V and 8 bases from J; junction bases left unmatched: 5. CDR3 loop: CASSLVGLAGVYEQFF. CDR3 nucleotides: TGTGCCAGCAGCTTAGTCGGACTAGCGGGAGTGTATGAGCAGTTCTTC. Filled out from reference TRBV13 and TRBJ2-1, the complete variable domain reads AAGVIQSPRHLIKEKRETATLKCYPIPRHDTVYWYQQGPGQDPQFLISFYEKMQSDKGSIPDRFSAQQFSDYHSELNMSSLELGDSALYFCASSLVGLAGVYEQFFGPGTRLTVL.

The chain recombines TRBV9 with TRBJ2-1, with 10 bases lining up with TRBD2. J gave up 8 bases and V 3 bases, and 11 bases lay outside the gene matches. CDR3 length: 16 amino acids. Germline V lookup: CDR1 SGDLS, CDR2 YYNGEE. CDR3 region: CASSAGAWSGRDEQFF. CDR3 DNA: TGTGCCAGCAGCGCTGGGGCGTGGAGCGGGAGGGATGAGCAGTTCTTC.

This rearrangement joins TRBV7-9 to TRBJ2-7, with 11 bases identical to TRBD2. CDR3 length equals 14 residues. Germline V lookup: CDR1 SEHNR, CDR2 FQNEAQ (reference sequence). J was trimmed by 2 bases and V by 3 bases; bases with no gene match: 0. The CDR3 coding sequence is TGTGCCAGCAGCTTGACTAGCGGGACCTACGAGCAGTACTTC. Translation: CASSLTSGTYEQYF.

CDR3 residues: CASSLDRAKNIQYF. CDR3 coding DNA: TGTGCCAGTAGTCTTGACAGAGCTAAAAACATTCAGTACTTC. J is TRBJ2-4 and V is TRBV19; D is possibly TRBD1 (5 bases). The CDR3 is 14 amino acids. The V gene's germline CDR1 is LNHDA and CDR2 SQIVND (reference sequence). Trimming stripped 5 bases from V and 4 bases from J, with 12 bases between.

The CDR3 here is CASSWGPDPSGNTIYF. CDR3 nucleotides: TGTGCCAGCAGCTGGGGGCCGGACCCTTCTGGAAACACCATATATTTT. The V gene is TRBV7-6, the J gene TRBJ1-3; D perhaps matches TRBD1 (6 bases). CDR1 SGHVS and CDR2 FNYEAQ come from the germline V gene. Trimming took 4 bases from V and 1 from J, leaving 14 bases between them. The CDR3 has 16 residues. The entire variable domain, with the rest obtained from reference TRBV7-6 and TRBJ1-3, is as follows: GAGVSQSPRYKVTKRGQDVALRCDPISGHVSLYWYRQALGQGPEFLTYFNYEAQQDKSGLPNDRFSAERPEGSISTLTIQRTEQRDSAMYRCASSWGPDPSGNTIYFGEGSWLTVV.

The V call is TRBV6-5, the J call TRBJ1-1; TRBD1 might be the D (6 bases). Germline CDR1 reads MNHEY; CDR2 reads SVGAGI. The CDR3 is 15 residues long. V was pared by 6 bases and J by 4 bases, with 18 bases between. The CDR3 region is CASRATQGRGTEAFF. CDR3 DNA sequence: TGTGCCAGCAGGGCTACACAGGGAAGGGGCACTGAAGCTTTCTTT.

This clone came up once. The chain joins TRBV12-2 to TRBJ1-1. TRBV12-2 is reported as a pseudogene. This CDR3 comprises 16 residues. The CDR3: CASRLARRLPNTEAFF. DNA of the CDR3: TGTGCAAGTCGCTTAGCAAGGAGGTTACCGAACACTGAAGCTTTCTTT.

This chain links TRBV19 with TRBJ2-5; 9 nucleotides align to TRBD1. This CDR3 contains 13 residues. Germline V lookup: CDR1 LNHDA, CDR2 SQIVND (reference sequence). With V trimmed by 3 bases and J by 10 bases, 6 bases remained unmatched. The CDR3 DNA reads TGTGCCAGTAGTATGTGGGACAGGGAAGACCAGTACTTC. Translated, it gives CASSMWDREDQYF.

In DNA form, the CDR3 reads TGTGCCAGTGGGGACAGAGTTGGCGGCTACACCTTC. Translating gives CASGDRVGGYTF. The chain links TRBV19 to TRBJ1-2, with TRBD1 matching over 7 bases. Germline lookup yields CDR1 LNHDA and CDR2 SQIVND (reference sequence). The CDR3 length is 12 residues. The V segment lost 8 bases and the J segment 8 bases; nucleotides outside the gene matches: 8.

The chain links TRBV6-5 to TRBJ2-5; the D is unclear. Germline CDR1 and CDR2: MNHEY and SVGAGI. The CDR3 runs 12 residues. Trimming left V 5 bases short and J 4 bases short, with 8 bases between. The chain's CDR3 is CASSTPGETQYF. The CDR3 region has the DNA TGTGCCAGCAGTACCCCAGGAGAGACCCAGTACTTC.

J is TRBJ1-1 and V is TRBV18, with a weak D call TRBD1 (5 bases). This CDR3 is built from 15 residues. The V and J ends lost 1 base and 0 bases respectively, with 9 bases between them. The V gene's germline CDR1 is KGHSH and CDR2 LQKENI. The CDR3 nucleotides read TGTGCCAGCTCACCACTAGACAGTATGAACACTGAAGCTTTCTTT. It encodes CASSPLDSMNTEAFF.

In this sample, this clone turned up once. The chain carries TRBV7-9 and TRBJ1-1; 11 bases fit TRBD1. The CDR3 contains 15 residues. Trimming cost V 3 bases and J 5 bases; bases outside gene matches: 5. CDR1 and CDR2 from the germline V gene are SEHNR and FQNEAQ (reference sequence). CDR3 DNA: TGTGCCAGCAGCTTCGGGACAGGGGGACCTACTGAAGCTTTCTTT. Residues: CASSFGTGGPTEAFF.

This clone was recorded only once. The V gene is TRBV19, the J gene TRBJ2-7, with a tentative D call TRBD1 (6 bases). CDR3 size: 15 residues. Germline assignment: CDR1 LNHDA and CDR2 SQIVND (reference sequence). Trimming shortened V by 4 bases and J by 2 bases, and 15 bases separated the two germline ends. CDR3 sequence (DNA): TGTGCCAGTAGTAGTTCCAGGGGCGCGACCTACGAGCAGTACTTC. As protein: CASSSSRGATYEQYF.

CDR3 in DNA: TGTGCCAGCAGTTTATCAGCGGAGCCGGGCGAGCAGTACTTC. Translation gives CASSLSAEPGEQYF. V is TRBV27 and J is TRBJ2-7, with D possibly being TRBD2 (5 bases). Germline V gene data show CDR1 as MNHEY and CDR2 as SMNVEV (reference sequence). This CDR3 spans 14 amino acids. The V gene lost 0 bases and the J gene lost 6 bases, with 12 bases spanning the gap.

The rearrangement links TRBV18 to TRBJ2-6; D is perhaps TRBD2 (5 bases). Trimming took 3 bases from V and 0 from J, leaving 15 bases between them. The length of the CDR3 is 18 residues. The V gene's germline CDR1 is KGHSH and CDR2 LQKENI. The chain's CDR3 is CASSPPGGPSSGANVLTF. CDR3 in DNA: TGTGCCAGCTCACCCCCAGGAGGTCCAAGCTCTGGGGCCAACGTCCTGACTTTC.

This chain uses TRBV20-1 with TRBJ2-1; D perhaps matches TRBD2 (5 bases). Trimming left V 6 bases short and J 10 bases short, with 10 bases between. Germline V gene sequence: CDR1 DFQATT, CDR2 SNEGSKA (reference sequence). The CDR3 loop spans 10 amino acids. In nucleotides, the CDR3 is TGCAGTGCAAGCCCGGGGGAGCAGTTCTTC. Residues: CSASPGEQFF.

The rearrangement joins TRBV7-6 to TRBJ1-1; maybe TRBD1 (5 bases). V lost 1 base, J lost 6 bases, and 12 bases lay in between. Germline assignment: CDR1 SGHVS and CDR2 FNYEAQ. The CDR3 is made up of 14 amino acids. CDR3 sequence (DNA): TGTGCCAGCAGCTTAGGATCTCGGGGGGCTGAAGCTTTCTTT. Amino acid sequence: CASSLGSRGAEAFF.

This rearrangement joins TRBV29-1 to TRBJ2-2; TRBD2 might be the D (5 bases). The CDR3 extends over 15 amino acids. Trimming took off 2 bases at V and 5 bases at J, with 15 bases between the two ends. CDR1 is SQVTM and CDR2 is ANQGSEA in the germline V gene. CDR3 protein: CSVERMGSKTGELFF. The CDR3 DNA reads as TGCAGCGTTGAAAGGATGGGGAGTAAAACCGGGGAGCTGTTTTTT.

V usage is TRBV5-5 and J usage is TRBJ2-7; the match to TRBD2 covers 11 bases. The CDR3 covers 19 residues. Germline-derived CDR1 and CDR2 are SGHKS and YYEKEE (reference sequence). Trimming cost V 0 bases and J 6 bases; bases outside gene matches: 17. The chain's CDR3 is CASSLGLAGGTPLSREQYF. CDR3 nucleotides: TGTGCCAGCAGCTTGGGCCTAGCGGGAGGAACCCCCCTCTCCCGCGAGCAGTACTTC.

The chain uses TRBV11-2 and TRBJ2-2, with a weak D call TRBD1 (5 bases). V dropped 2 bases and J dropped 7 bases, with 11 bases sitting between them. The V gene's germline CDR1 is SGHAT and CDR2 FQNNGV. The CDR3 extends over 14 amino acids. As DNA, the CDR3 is TGTGCCAGCAGCTTACAGGGAAACGGCGGGGAGCTGTTTTTT. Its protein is CASSLQGNGGELFF. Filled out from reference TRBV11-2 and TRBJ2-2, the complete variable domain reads EAGVAQSPRYKIIEKRQSVAFWCNPISGHATLYWYQQILGQGPKLLIQFQNNGVVDDSQLPKDRFSAERLKGVDSTLKIQPAKLEDSAVYLCASSLQGNGGELFFGEGSRLTVL.

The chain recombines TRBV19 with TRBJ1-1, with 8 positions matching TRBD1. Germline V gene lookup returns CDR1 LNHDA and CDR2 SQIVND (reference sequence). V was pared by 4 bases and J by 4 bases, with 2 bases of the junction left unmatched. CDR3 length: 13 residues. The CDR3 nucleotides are TGTGCCAGTAGTAGGGGACAGGTCACTGAAGCTTTCTTT. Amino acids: CASSRGQVTEAFF.